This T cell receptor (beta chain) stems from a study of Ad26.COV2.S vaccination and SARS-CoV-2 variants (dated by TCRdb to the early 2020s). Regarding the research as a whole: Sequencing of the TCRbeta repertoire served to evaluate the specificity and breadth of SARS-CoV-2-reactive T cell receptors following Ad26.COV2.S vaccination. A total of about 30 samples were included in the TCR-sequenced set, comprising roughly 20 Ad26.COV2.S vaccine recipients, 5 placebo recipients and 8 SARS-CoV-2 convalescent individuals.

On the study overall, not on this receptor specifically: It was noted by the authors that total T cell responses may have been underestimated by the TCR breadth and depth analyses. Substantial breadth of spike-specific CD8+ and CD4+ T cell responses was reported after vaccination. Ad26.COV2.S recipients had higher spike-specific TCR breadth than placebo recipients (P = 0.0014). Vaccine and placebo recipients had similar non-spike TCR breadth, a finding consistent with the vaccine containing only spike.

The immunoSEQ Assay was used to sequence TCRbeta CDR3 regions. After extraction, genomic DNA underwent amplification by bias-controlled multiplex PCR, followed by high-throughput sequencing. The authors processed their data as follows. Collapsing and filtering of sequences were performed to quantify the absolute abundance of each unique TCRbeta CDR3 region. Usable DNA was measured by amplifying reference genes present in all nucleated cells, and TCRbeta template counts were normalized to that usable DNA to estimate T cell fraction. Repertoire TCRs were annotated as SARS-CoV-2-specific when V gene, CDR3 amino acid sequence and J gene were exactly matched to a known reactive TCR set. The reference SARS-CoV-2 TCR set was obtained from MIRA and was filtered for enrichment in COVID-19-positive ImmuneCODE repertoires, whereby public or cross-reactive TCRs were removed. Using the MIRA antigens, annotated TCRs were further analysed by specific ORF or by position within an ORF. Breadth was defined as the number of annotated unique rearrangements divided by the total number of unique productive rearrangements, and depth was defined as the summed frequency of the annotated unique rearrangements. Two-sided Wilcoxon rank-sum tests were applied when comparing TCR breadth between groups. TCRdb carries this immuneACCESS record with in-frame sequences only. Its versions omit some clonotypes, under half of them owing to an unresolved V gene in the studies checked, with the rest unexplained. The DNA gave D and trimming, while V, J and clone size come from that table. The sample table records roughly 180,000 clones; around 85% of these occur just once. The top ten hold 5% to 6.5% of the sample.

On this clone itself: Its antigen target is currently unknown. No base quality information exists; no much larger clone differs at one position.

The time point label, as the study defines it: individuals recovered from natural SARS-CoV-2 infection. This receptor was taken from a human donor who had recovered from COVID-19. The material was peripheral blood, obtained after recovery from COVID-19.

CDR3 loop: CAIKGTTDTQYF. The DNA sequence is as follows: TGTGCCATCAAGGGCACCACAGATACGCAGTATTTT. Recombination linked TRBV10-3 to TRBJ2-3; no D segment can be confidently identified. V is reduced by 7 bases and J by 2 bases, leaving a spacing of 7 bases between them. The CDR3 holds 12 amino acids from the cysteine to the phenylalanine. Only CDR3 DNA is held: 36 bases, read in frame from base 1. From the germline V gene, CDR1 is ENHRY and CDR2 is SYGVKD.